Below are 6 T cell receptor beta chains sequenced from a single sample in a study of OX40 agonist ivuxolimab in advanced cancers. Produced via immunoSEQ multiplex PCR; TCRdb's table is partial and in-frame only. The profile covers 25,000 to 35,000 clones, with around 82% appearing a single time and 15% to 20% taken by the ten largest. This material consisted of CD4+ or CD8+ T cells sorted from blood, taken in a trial of the OX40 agonist ivuxolimab. The receptors shown here come from an adult with an advanced solid tumor such as melanoma, head and neck, liver or kidney cancer.

The CDR3 nucleotides are TGCGCCAGCAGCCCGTACAATACAGGGAAGGAGGCCGGGGAGCTGTTTTTT. It yields the protein CASSPYNTGKEAGELFF. This chain connects TRBV4-3 to TRBJ2-2, with D maybe TRBD1 (6 bases). V lost 4 bases and J 6 bases, leaving 21 bases between the germline ends. Germline loops: CDR1 LGHNA, CDR2 YSLEER. This CDR3 spans 17 amino acids.

The CDR3 is CASSPPLDQETQYF. The DNA for the CDR3 is TGTGCCAGCAGTCCCCCACTAGATCAAGAGACCCAGTACTTC. The chain couples TRBV9 to TRBJ2-5, with D maybe TRBD2 (5 bases). This CDR3 has 14 amino acids. From germline, CDR1 is SGDLS and CDR2 YYNGEE. V lost 5 bases and J lost 2, with 13 bases in between.

On this clone: One end of the junction does not line up with germline, which may come from a read error. The chain employs TRBV6-5 and TRBJ2-3; 10 bases align to TRBD1. The CDR3 is made up of 15 amino acids. CDR1 is MNHEY, CDR2 SVGAGI, per germline. The CDR3 DNA sequence: TGTGCCAGCGGAATCCGGGACAGGGGACAGGGAACGCTGTATTTT. Residues: CASGIRDRGQGTLYF.

This chain uses TRBV4-1 with TRBJ1-1; a possible D gene is TRBD1 (5 bases). Germline V gene sequence: CDR1 MGHRA, CDR2 YSYEKL. The V end was cut by 1 base, the J end by 1 base, with 16 bases between. This CDR3 is built from 17 residues. The CDR3 loop reads CASSQVGAGRQNTEAFF. In nucleotides, the CDR3 is TGCGCCAGCAGCCAAGTTGGAGCAGGGCGGCAGAACACTGAAGCTTTCTTT.

The V call is TRBV11-2, the J call TRBJ1-1; D gene unclear. Germline V lookup: CDR1 SGHAT, CDR2 FQNNGV. This CDR3 contains 15 residues. V lost 3 bases, J lost 0 bases, and 11 bases lay in between. The CDR3: CASSFSGRVNTEAFF. The CDR3 DNA is TGTGCCAGCAGCTTCTCAGGACGGGTGAACACTGAAGCTTTCTTT.

V usage is TRBV19 and J usage is TRBJ1-4; 10 bases align to TRBD1. Germline V gene data show CDR1 as LNHDA and CDR2 as SQIVND (reference sequence). The CDR3 is 13 residues long. After removal of 10 bases from V and 8 bases from J, the junction contained 7 bases not matched to a gene. The DNA for the CDR3 is TGTGCCACAACAGACAGGGGGCAGGAAAAACTGTTTTTT. It codes for CATTDRGQEKLFF.